The clone carrying this TCR beta chain was detected many times. The sample comes from a study of neurological immune-mediated disorders. The sorted libraries were prepared using around 980,000 CD4+ or CD8+ T cells that had themselves been sorted. TCRdb reprocessed the 5' RACE reads with MiXCR, giving one entry per CDR3 protein. This table has roughly 10,000 distinct CDR3 sequences, more than 20% appearing once. Input material: CD8+ T cells from blood. The TCR comes from a woman aged 55-69 years with HTLV-1-associated myelopathy (HAM/TSP).

CDR3 sequence: CASSLTRVSYEQYF. CDR3 DNA: TGTGCCAGCAGCTTAACCAGGGTCTCCTACGAGCAGTACTTC. The V call is TRBV7-8, the J call TRBJ2-7; D possibly corresponds to TRBD1 (5 bases). CDR1 is SGHVS, CDR2 FQNEAQ, per germline. The CDR3 length is 14 residues. The V end was cut by 2 bases, the J end by 0 bases, with 8 bases between.